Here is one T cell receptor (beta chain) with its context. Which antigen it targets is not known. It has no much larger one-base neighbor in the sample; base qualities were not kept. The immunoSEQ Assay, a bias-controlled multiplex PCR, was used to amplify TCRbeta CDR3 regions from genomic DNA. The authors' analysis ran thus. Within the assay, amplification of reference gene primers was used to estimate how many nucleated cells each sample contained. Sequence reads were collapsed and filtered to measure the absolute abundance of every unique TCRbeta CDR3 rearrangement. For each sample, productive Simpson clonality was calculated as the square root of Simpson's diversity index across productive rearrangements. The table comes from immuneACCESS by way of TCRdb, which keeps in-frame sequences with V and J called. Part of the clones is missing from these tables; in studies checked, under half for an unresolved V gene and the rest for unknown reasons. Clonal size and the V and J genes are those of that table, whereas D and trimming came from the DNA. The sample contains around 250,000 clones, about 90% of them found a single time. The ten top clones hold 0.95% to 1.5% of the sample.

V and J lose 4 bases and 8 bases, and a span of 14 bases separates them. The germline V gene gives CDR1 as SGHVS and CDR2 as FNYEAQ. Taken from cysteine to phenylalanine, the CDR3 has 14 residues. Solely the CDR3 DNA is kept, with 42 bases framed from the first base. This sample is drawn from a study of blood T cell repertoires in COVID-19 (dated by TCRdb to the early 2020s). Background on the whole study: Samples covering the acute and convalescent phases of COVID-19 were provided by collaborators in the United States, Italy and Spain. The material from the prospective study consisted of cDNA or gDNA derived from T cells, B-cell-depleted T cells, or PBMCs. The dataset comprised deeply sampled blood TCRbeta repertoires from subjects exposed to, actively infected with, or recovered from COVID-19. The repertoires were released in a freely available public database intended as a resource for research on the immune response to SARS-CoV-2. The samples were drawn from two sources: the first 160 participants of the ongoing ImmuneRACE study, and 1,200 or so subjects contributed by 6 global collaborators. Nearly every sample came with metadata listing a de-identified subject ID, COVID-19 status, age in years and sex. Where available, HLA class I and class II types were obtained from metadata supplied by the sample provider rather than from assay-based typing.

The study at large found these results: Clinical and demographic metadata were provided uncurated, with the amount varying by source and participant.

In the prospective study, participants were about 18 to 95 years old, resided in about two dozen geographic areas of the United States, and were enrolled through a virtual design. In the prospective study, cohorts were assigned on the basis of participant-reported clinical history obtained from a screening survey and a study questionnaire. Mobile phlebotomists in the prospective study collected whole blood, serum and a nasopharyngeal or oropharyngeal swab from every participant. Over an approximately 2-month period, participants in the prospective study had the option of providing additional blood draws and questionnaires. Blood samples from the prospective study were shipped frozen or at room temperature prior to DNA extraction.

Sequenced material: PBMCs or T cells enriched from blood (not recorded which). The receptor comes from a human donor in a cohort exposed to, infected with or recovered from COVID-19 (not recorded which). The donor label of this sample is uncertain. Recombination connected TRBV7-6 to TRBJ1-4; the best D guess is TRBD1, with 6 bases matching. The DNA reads TGTGCCAGCAGCTCTCTGACGGGGGGCGAAAAACTGTTTTTT. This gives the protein CASSSLTGGEKLFF.